The 27 T cell receptor beta chains listed next were all sequenced from one sample in a study of blood T cell repertoires in COVID-19. This table comes from immunoSEQ multiplex PCR, and its TCRdb copy is limited to in-frame clones, with some not included. This table has some 330,000 clones, 92% appearing once. Sequencing was carried out using PBMCs or T cells enriched from blood (not recorded which). The receptors were sampled from a woman aged 30 to 39 who had recovered from COVID-19.

This clone was seen only once. An end of the junction differs from the germline gene, which may be a read error. CDR3 residues: CASSFDRDNRPQHF. CDR3 nucleotides: TGTGCCAGCAGTTTCGACAGGGACAATCGGCCCCAGCATTTT. The chain has TRBV28 and TRBJ1-5, with 7 bases matching TRBD1. The length of the CDR3 is 14 residues. Germline CDR1 is MDHEN and CDR2 is SYDVKM. Supplemented by reference TRBV28 and TRBJ1-5, the full variable domain reads DVKVTQSSRYLVKRTGEKVFLECVQDMDHENMFWYRQDPGLGLRLIYFSYDVKMKEKGDIPEGYSVSREKKERFSLILESASTNQTSMYLCASSFDRDNRPQHFGDGTRLSIL.

The chain links TRBV21-1 to TRBJ1-6. TRBV21-1 is an annotated pseudogene. The CDR3 runs to 12 residues. CDR3 bases: TGTGCCAGCACCGGAGGCGATTCACCCCTCCACTTT. Its protein is CASTGGDSPLHF.

The rearrangement links TRBV7-2 to TRBJ2-1; 9 bases are a match to TRBD1. This CDR3 is 14 amino acids long. V lost 11 bases, J lost 7 bases, and 12 bases stayed unmatched. CDR1 SGHTA and CDR2 FQGNSA come from the germline V gene. The DNA for the CDR3 is TGTGCCGATAGCGTTACAGGGGGCAGGAATGAGCAGTTCTTC. Protein: CADSVTGGRNEQFF. Drawing the rest from reference TRBV7-2 and TRBJ2-1, the complete variable domain is GAGVSQSPSNKVTEKGKDVELRCDPISGHTALYWYRQSLGQGLEFLIYFQGNSAPDKSGLPSDRFSAERTGGSVSTLTIQRTQQEDSAVYLCADSVTGGRNEQFFGPGTRLTVL.

As concerns this clone: The junction and the germline gene differ at one end; a read error may be behind it. The chain joins TRBV28 to TRBJ2-4; TRBD1 aligns across 9 bases. Germline lookup yields CDR1 MDHEN and CDR2 SYDVKM. This CDR3 is 12 amino acids long. CDR3 bases: TGTGCCAGCAGTTTCCGGGGACAGGGAGTGGACTTC. Protein sequence: CASSFRGQGVDF.

Only one count was recorded for this clone. This chain uses TRBV5-3 with TRBJ2-7, with 10 bases fitting TRBD2. TRBV5-3 falls under the ORF class, with uncertain function. The length of the CDR3 is 17 residues. V dropped 10 bases and J dropped 4; count of bases not matched to a gene: 20. In DNA form, the CDR3 reads TGTGCCGACGGACAGCTTAAACGAGCGGGAGGGCCGTACGAGCAGTACTTC. Encoded protein: CADGQLKRAGGPYEQYF.

The V and J genes are TRBV5-1 and TRBJ2-7, with 16 bases matching TRBD2. The trim removed 4 bases at V and 2 bases at J, leaving 6 bases unmatched. Germline CDR1 and CDR2: SGHRS and YFSETQ. CDR3 length equals 17 residues. The CDR3: CASSPGLAGGPPYEQYF. CDR3 nucleotide sequence: TGCGCCAGCAGCCCGGGACTAGCGGGAGGGCCCCCCTACGAGCAGTACTTC.

The J gene is TRBJ1-1, the V gene TRBV5-8; D not resolved. CDR1 and CDR2 from the germline V gene are SGHTS and YDEGEE. Between the trimmed V and J ends, which lost 0 bases and 3 bases, there was a span of 12 bases. CDR3 length: 15 amino acids. CDR3 bases: TGTGCCAGCAGCTTGGAGGCGGGGAGGGACACTGAAGCTTTCTTT. Translation: CASSLEAGRDTEAFF.

The V and J genes are TRBV7-9 and TRBJ2-1; TRBD1 agrees at 8 bases. From germline, CDR1 is SEHNR and CDR2 FQNEAQ (reference sequence). J lost 4 bases, V lost 3 bases, and 2 bases had no gene match. The CDR3 extends over 14 amino acids. This CDR3 reads CASSFRDRYNEQFF. CDR3 bases: TGTGCCAGCAGCTTTCGGGACAGGTACAATGAGCAGTTCTTC.

The CDR3 is CASSDRTTDTEAFF. The CDR3 coding sequence is TGTGCCAGCAGTGATCGAACCACGGACACTGAAGCTTTCTTT. The gene calls are TRBV6-1 and TRBJ1-1; D remains unclear. Trimming stripped 3 bases from V and 3 bases from J, with 11 bases between. The CDR3 has 14 amino acids. The V gene's germline CDR1 is MNHNS and CDR2 SASEGT.

The chain recombines TRBV6-1 with TRBJ1-1, with a possible D match to TRBD1 (6 bases). V lost 2 bases and J lost 3, with 19 bases in between. CDR1 MNHNS and CDR2 SASEGT come from the germline V gene. The CDR3 totals 17 residues. The CDR3 nucleotides read TGTGCCAGCAGTGAATATAACCGGGACATTCGTGACACTGAAGCTTTCTTT. Translated: CASSEYNRDIRDTEAFF.

The chain employs TRBV11-2 and TRBJ2-1; possibly TRBD2 for D (5 bases). V gave up 1 base and J gave up 1 base, with 11 bases separating them. This CDR3 has 16 amino acids. Per germline, CDR1 SGHAT and CDR2 FQNNGV. CDR3 nucleotide sequence: TGTGCCAGCAGCTTAGGCCAACTAGTATCCTACAATGAGCAGTTCTTC. It encodes CASSLGQLVSYNEQFF. The variable domain in full, with the rest retrieved from reference TRBV11-2 and TRBJ2-1, is EAGVAQSPRYKIIEKRQSVAFWCNPISGHATLYWYQQILGQGPKLLIQFQNNGVVDDSQLPKDRFSAERLKGVDSTLKIQPAKLEDSAVYLCASSLGQLVSYNEQFFGPGTRLTVL.

The chain joins TRBV28 to TRBJ1-2, with TRBD1 matching over 12 bases. Germline CDR1 is MDHEN and CDR2 is SYDVKM. V lost 5 bases and J lost 6; bases outside the gene matches: 13. The CDR3 has 17 residues. CDR3 in DNA: TGTGCCAGCAGTCGCCCGGGACAGGGGGCAACTGAAGATGGCTACACCTTC. Its translation is CASSRPGQGATEDGYTF.

V usage is TRBV18 and J usage is TRBJ2-2; possibly TRBD1 for D (5 bases). CDR3 length: 12 residues. Trimming removed 4 bases from V and 5 bases from J, with 5 bases in between. Per the germline V gene, CDR1 is KGHSH and CDR2 is LQKENI. CDR3 in amino acids: CASSQGTGELFF. For the CDR3, the DNA is TGTGCCAGCTCACAGGGGACCGGGGAGCTGTTTTTT.

The chain is built from TRBV30 and TRBJ1-5; D perhaps matches TRBD1 (6 bases). This CDR3 comprises 13 residues. V was cut by 4 bases and J by 3 bases, with 10 bases left in between. The germline CDR1 and CDR2 sequences are GTSNPN and SVGIG (reference sequence). CDR3 amino acids: CAWNAGDNQPQHF. The CDR3 DNA reads as TGTGCCTGGAATGCAGGGGACAATCAGCCCCAGCATTTT.

The rearrangement uses TRBV28 and TRBJ2-7; D possibly corresponds to TRBD2 (5 bases). The CDR3 is 12 residues long. Trimming stripped 8 bases from V and 3 bases from J, with 11 bases between. CDR1 is MDHEN and CDR2 is SYDVKM in the germline V gene. This CDR3 reads CASGRRGYEQYF. In DNA form, the CDR3 reads TGTGCCAGCGGCCGTCGGGGCTACGAGCAGTACTTC.

The chain carries TRBV25-1 and TRBJ2-2, with 7 bases identical to TRBD2. With V trimmed by 7 bases and J by 3 bases, 14 bases remained unmatched. Germline CDR1 is MGHDK and CDR2 is SYGVNS. This CDR3 contains 17 residues. This CDR3 reads CASTRVGGGYDTGELFF. CDR3 nucleotides: TGTGCCAGCACCCGAGTGGGGGGGGGATACGACACCGGGGAGCTGTTTTTT. Together with reference TRBV25-1 and TRBJ2-2, the CDR3 gives the full variable domain: EADIYQTPRYLVIGTGKKITLECSQTMGHDKMYWYQQDPGMELHLIHYSYGVNSTEKGDLSSESTVSRIRTEHFPLTLESARPSHTSQYLCASTRVGGGYDTGELFFGEGSRLTVL.

In this sample, this clone turned up a few times. In nucleotides, the CDR3 is TGTGCCAGCAGCTTAGCGACTAGCGGAAACTACGAGCAGTACTTC. As protein: CASSLATSGNYEQYF. This chain connects TRBV7-2 to TRBJ2-7; TRBD2 matches 9 bases. V was pared by 0 bases and J by 3 bases, with 3 bases of the junction left unmatched. CDR1 is SGHTA, CDR2 FQGNSA, per germline. The CDR3 is 15 residues long.

J is TRBJ2-7 and V is TRBV3-1 (or the pseudogene TRBV3-2); the D is unclear. Trimming removed 4 bases at V and 5 bases at J, with 12 bases between. This CDR3 spans 13 amino acids. The germline V gene has CDR1 LGHDT and CDR2 YNNKEL (reference sequence). CDR3 coding DNA: TGTGCCAGCAGCCTTCGCGGCCGCCACGAGCAGTACTTC. This sequence encodes CASSLRGRHEQYF.

This sequence joins TRBV6-2 or TRBV6-3 and TRBJ2-5; D gene uncertain. This CDR3 has 14 amino acids. Trimming removed 2 bases at V and 2 bases at J, with 9 bases between. From germline, CDR1 is MNHEY and CDR2 SVGEGT. CDR3: CASSYVTIQETQYF. As DNA, the CDR3 is TGTGCCAGCAGTTACGTTACTATTCAAGAGACCCAGTACTTC.

V gene TRBV10-3 combines with J gene TRBJ2-3; 10 bases are a match to TRBD2. This CDR3 contains 13 residues. Germline V gene lookup returns CDR1 ENHRY and CDR2 SYGVKD. V shed 10 bases, J shed 4 bases, and the junction held 5 bases outside the gene matches. This CDR3 is CATSGGVPDTQYF. CDR3 nucleotides: TGTGCCACAAGCGGGGGGGTCCCAGATACGCAGTATTTT.

This clone was observed a handful of times. The V call is TRBV6-4, the J call TRBJ2-1; D may be TRBD2 (7 bases). Trimming shortened V by 2 bases and J by 7 bases, and 9 bases separated the two germline ends. The length of the CDR3 is 13 residues. Germline lookup yields CDR1 MRHNA and CDR2 SNTAGT. The chain's CDR3 is CASSDGGANEQFF. The CDR3, as DNA: TGTGCCAGCAGTGACGGGGGGGCTAATGAGCAGTTCTTC.

V and J are TRBV7-6 and TRBJ2-7; TRBD2 agrees at 7 bases. This CDR3 comprises 15 residues. Germline V gene data show CDR1 as SGHVS and CDR2 as FNYEAQ. V gave up 2 bases and J gave up 2 bases; unmatched junction bases: 6. The CDR3 region is CASSLTLADTYEQYF. Written as DNA, the CDR3 is TGTGCCAGCAGCTTAACTCTAGCGGACACCTACGAGCAGTACTTC.

The rearrangement links TRBV5-1 to TRBJ2-1; TRBD2 agrees at 7 bases. The CDR3 runs 15 residues. V dropped 4 bases and J dropped 0; count of bases not matched to a gene: 4. From germline, CDR1 is SGHRS and CDR2 YFSETQ. The CDR3 DNA reads as TGCGCCAGCAGCCCCCGACTAGCCTCCTACAATGAGCAGTTCTTC. This gives the protein CASSPRLASYNEQFF.

This sequence joins TRBV7-8 and TRBJ1-5; D is uncertain. With 1 base removed from V and 0 bases from J, the gap between germline ends came to 16 bases. CDR1 and CDR2 (germline): SGHVS, FQNEAQ. The CDR3 runs 18 residues. CDR3 protein: CASSLGEFPDYSNQPQHF. CDR3 nucleotides: TGTGCCAGCAGCTTAGGGGAGTTCCCCGATTATAGCAATCAGCCCCAGCATTTT.

The genes are TRBV7-9 and TRBJ1-1, with 8 bases identical to TRBD1. The junction had 4 bases not matched to a gene; V was cut back by 1 base and J by 3 bases. Germline loops: CDR1 SEHNR, CDR2 FQNEAQ (reference sequence). The CDR3 loop spans 15 amino acids. This CDR3 reads CASSLGGTGYTEAFF. CDR3 sequence (DNA): TGTGCCAGCAGCTTAGGTGGGACAGGATACACTGAAGCTTTCTTT.

The V and J genes are TRBV21-1 and TRBJ1-2; the table assigns TRBD1, which was not confirmed against the DNA. TRBV21-1 corresponds to a pseudogene. The CDR3 is 13 amino acids. CDR3 loop: CASSDDKDYGYTF. CDR3 in DNA: TGTGCCAGCAGCGATGACAAGGACTATGGCTACACCTTC.

The V gene is TRBV18, the J gene TRBJ1-1; maybe TRBD1 (5 bases). Germline V gene data show CDR1 as KGHSH and CDR2 as LQKENI. This CDR3 spans 16 amino acids. The V end lost 1 base, the J end lost 3 bases, and 15 bases lay between the germline ends. CDR3 DNA sequence: TGTGCCAGCTCACCACGTCCGGGGGGGATGGACACTGAAGCTTTCTTT. It codes for CASSPRPGGMDTEAFF.